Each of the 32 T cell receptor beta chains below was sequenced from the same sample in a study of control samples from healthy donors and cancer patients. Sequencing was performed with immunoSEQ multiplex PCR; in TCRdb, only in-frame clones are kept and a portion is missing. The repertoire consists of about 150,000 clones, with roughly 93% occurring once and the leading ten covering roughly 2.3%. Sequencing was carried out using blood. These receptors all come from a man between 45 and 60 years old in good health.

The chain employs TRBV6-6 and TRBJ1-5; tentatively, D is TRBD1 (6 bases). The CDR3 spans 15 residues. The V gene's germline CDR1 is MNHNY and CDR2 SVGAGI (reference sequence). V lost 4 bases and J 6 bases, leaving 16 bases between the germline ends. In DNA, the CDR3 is TGTGCCAGCAGTTCCCGCCGGGGGGCGGCTCAGCCCCAGCATTTT. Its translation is CASSSRRGAAQPQHF.

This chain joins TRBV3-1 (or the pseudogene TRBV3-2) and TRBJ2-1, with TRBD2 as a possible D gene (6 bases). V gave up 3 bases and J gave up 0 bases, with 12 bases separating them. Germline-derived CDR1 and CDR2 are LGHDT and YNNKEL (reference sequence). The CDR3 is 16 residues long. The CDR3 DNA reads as TGTGCCAGCAGCCAGGCGGGACTGAGCTCCTACAATGAGCAGTTCTTC. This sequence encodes CASSQAGLSSYNEQFF.

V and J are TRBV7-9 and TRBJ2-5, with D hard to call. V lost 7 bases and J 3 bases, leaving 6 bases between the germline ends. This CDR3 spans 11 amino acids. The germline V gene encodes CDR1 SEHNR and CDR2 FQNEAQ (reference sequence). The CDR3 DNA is TGTGCCAGCACGAAAGAAGAGACCCAGTACTTC. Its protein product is CASTKEETQYF.

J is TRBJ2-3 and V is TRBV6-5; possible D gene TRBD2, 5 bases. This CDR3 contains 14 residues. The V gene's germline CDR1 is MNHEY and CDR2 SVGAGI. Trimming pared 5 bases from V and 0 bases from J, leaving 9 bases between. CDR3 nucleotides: TGTGCCAGCAGTAGCGGAGCTAGCACAGATACGCAGTATTTT. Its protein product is CASSSGASTDTQYF.

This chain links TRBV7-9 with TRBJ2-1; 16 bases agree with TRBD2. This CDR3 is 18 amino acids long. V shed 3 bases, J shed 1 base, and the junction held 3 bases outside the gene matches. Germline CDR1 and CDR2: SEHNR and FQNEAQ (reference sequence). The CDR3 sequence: CASSLGLAGGFSYNEQFF. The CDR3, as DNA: TGTGCCAGCAGCTTGGGACTAGCGGGAGGGTTTTCCTACAATGAGCAGTTCTTC.

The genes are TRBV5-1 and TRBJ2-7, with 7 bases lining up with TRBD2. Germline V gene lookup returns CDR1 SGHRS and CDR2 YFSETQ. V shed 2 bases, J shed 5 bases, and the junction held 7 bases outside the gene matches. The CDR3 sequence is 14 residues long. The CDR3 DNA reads TGCGCCAGCAGCTTCGAACGGGAGGTCCACGAGCAGTACTTC. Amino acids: CASSFEREVHEQYF.

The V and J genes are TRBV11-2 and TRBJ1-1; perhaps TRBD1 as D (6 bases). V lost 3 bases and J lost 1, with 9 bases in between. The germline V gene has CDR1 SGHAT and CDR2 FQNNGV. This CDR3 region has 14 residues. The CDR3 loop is CASSFQTGNTEAFF. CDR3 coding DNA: TGTGCCAGCAGCTTCCAGACAGGGAACACTGAAGCTTTCTTT. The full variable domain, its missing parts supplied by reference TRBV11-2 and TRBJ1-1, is EAGVAQSPRYKIIEKRQSVAFWCNPISGHATLYWYQQILGQGPKLLIQFQNNGVVDDSQLPKDRFSAERLKGVDSTLKIQPAKLEDSAVYLCASSFQTGNTEAFFGQGTRLTVV.

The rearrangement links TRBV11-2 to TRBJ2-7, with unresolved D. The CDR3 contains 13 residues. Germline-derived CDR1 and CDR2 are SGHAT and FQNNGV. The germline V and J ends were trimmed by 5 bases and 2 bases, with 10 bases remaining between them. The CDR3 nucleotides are TGTGCCAGCAGCCCCCGCCGGACCTACGAGCAGTACTTC. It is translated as CASSPRRTYEQYF.

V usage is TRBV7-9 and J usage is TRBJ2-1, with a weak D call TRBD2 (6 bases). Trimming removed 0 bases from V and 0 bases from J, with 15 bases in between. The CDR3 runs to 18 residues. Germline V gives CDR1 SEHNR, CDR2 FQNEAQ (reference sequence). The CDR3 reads CASSLAGLASSSYNEQFF. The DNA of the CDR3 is TGTGCCAGCAGCTTAGCGGGCCTAGCGTCGAGCTCCTACAATGAGCAGTTCTTC.

CDR3 region: CAWRYGGTTEAFF. For the CDR3, the DNA is TGTGCCTGGAGGTACGGAGGGACCACTGAAGCTTTCTTT. V gene TRBV30 combines with J gene TRBJ1-1; possibly TRBD1 for D (5 bases). V lost 3 bases to trimming and J lost 4 bases, with 12 bases between them. The CDR3 has 13 residues. The V gene's germline CDR1 is GTSNPN and CDR2 SVGIG (reference sequence).

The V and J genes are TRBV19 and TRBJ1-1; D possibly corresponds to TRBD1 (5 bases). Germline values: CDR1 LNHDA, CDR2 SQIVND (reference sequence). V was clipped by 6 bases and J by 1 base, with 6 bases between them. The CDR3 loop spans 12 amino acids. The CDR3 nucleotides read TGTGCCAGTAGGGGGGGGAACACTGAAGCTTTCTTT. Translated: CASRGGNTEAFF.

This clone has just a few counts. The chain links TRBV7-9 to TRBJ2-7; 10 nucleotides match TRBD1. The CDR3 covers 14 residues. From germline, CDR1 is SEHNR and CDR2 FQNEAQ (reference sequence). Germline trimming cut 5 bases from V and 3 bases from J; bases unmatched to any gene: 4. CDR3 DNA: TGTGCCAGCAGCAGACGGACAGGGGGCTACGAGCAGTACTTC. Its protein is CASSRRTGGYEQYF. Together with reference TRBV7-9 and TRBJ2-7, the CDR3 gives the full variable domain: DTGVSQNPRHKITKRGQNVTFRCDPISEHNRLYWYRQTLGQGPEFLTYFQNEAQLEKSRLLSDRFSAERPKGSFSTLEIQRTEQGDSAMYLCASSRRTGGYEQYFGPGTRLTVT.

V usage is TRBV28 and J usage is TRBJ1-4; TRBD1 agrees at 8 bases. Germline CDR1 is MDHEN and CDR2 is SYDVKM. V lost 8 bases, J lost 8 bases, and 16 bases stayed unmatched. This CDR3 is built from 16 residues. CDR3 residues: CASSVGYGQGGEKLFF. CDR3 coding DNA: TGTGCCAGCTCAGTAGGGTACGGACAGGGCGGGGAAAAACTGTTTTTT.

DNA of the CDR3: TGTGCCAGCATCCTTAACGGCGGAGAGACCCAGTACTTC. Translation: CASILNGGETQYF. The chain joins TRBV12-3 or TRBV12-4 to TRBJ2-5; no definite D call. This CDR3 has 13 amino acids. Trimming pared 7 bases from V and 4 bases from J, leaving 13 bases between.

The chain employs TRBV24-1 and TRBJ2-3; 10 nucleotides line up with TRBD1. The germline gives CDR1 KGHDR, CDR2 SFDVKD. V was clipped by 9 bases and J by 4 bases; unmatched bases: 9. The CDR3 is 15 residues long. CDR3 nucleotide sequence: TGTGCCACCGGGGTCCGGGACAGGGGCCCAGATACGCAGTATTTT. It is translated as CATGVRDRGPDTQYF.

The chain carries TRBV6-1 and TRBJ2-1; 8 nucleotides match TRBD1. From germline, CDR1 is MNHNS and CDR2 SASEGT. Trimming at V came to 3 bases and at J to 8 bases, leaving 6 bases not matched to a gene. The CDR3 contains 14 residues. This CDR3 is CASSDRGRWDEQFF. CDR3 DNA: TGTGCCAGCAGTGACAGGGGGCGCTGGGATGAGCAGTTCTTC.

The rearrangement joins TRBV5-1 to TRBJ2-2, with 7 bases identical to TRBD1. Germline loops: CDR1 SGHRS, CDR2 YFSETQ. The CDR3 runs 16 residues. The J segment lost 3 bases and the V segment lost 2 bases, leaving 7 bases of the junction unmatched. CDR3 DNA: TGCGCCAGCAGCTTCAAGGGGGCCGGGGACACCGGGGAGCTGTTTTTT. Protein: CASSFKGAGDTGELFF.

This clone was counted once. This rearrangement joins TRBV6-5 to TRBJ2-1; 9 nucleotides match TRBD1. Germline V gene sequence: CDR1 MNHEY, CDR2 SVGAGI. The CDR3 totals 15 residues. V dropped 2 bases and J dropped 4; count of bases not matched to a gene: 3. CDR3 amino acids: CASSYEGQGYNEQFF. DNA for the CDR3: TGTGCCAGCAGTTACGAAGGACAGGGGTACAATGAGCAGTTCTTC.

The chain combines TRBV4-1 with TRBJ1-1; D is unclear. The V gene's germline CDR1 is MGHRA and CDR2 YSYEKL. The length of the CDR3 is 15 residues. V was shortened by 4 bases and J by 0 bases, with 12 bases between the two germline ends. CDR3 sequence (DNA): TGCGCCAGCAGCCCTATAACGTCCTTGAACACTGAAGCTTTCTTT. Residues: CASSPITSLNTEAFF.

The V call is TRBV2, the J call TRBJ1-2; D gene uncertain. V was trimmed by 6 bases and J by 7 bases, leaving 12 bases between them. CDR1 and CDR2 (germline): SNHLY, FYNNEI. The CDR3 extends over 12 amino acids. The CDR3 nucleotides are TGTGCCAGCAGGGACTTGCCCGCTGGCTACACCTTC. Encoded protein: CASRDLPAGYTF. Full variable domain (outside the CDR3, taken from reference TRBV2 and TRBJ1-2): EPEVTQTPSHQVTQMGQEVILRCVPISNHLYFYWYRQILGQKVEFLVSFYNNEISEKSEIFDDQFSVERPDGSNFTLKIRSTKLEDSAMYFCASRDLPAGYTFGSGTRLTVV.

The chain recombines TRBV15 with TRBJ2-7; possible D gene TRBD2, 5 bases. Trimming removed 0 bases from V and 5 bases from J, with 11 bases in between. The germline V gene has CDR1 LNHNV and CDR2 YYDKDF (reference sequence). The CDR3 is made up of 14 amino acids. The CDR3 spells CATSRDRGSHEQYF. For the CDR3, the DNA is TGTGCCACCAGCAGAGATCGAGGGTCCCACGAGCAGTACTTC. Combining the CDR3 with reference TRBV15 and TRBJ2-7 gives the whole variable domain DAMVIQNPRYQVTQFGKPVTLSCSQTLNHNVMYWYQQKSSQAPKLLFHYYDKDFNNEADTPDNFQSRRPNTSFCFLDIRSPGLGDTAMYLCATSRDRGSHEQYFGPGTRLTVT.

CDR3: CASSQRTSGRNTGELFF. CDR3 nucleotides: TGTGCCAGCAGCCAAAGGACTAGCGGGAGGAACACCGGGGAGCTGTTTTTT. The chain has TRBV3-1 (or the pseudogene TRBV3-2) and TRBJ2-2, with 13 bases fitting TRBD2. This CDR3 has 17 residues. Germline V gene data show CDR1 as LGHDT and CDR2 as YNNKEL (reference sequence). The V and J ends lost 2 bases and 1 base, in that order; junction bases with no gene match: 1.

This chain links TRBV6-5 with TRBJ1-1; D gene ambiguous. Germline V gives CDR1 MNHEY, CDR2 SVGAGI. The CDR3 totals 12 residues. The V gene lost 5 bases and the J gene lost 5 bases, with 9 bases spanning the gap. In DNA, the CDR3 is TGTGCCAGCAGTCCCACGGGGACTGAAGCTTTCTTT. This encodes CASSPTGTEAFF.

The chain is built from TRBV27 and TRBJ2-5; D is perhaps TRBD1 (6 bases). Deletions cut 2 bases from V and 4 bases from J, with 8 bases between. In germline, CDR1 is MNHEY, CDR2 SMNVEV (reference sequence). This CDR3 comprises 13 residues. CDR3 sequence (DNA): TGTGCCAGCAGTTTAACAGGGTTAGAGACCCAGTACTTC. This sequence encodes CASSLTGLETQYF.

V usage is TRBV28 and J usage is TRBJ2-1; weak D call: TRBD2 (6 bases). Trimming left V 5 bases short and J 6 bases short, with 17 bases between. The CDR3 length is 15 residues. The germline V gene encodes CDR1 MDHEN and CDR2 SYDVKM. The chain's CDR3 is CASSHKTSRSNEQFF. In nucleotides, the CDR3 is TGTGCCAGCAGTCATAAAACTAGCCGCAGCAATGAGCAGTTCTTC. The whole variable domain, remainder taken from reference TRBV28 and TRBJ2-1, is DVKVTQSSRYLVKRTGEKVFLECVQDMDHENMFWYRQDPGLGLRLIYFSYDVKMKEKGDIPEGYSVSREKKERFSLILESASTNQTSMYLCASSHKTSRSNEQFFGPGTRLTVL.

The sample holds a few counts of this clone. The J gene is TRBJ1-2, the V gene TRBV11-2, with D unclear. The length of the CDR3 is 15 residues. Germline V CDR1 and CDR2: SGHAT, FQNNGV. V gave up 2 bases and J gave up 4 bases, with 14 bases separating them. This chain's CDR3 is CASSLNPAESYGYTF. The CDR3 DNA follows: TGTGCCAGCAGCTTAAATCCGGCAGAGTCCTATGGCTACACCTTC.

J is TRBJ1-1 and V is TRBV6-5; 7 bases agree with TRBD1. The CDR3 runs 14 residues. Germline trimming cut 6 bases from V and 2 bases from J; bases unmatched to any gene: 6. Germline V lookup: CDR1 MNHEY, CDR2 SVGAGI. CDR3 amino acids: CASRPGTANTEAFF. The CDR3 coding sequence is TGTGCCAGCAGACCCGGGACAGCTAACACTGAAGCTTTCTTT.

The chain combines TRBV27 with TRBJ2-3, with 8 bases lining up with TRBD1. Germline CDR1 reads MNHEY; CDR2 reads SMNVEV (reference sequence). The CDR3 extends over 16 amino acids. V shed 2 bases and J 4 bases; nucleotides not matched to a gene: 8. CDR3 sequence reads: CASSLRFPGGADTQYF. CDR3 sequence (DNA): TGTGCCAGCAGTTTAAGGTTCCCAGGGGGCGCAGATACGCAGTATTTT.

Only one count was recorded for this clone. This CDR3 is CASSRAGTGGTDTQYF. The CDR3 DNA is TGCGCCAGCAGCCGAGCCGGGACAGGGGGCACAGATACGCAGTATTTT. The rearrangement links TRBV5-1 to TRBJ2-3; 10 nucleotides align to TRBD1. This CDR3 has 16 residues. V was clipped by 4 bases and J by 1 base; unmatched bases: 6. CDR1 is SGHRS and CDR2 is YFSETQ in the germline V gene. Full variable domain (rest looked up from reference TRBV5-1 and TRBJ2-3): KAGVTQTPRYLIKTRGQQVTLSCSPISGHRSVSWYQQTPGQGLQFLFEYFSETQRNKGNFPGRFSGRQFSNSRSEMNVSTLELGDSALYLCASSRAGTGGTDTQYFGPGTRLTVL.

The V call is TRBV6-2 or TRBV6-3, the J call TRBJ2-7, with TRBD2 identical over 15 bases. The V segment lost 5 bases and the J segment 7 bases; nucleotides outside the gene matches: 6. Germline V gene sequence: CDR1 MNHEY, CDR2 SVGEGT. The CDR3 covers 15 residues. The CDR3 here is CASSRGLAGGKEQYF. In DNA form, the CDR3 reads TGTGCCAGCAGTCGAGGACTAGCGGGAGGGAAGGAGCAGTACTTC.

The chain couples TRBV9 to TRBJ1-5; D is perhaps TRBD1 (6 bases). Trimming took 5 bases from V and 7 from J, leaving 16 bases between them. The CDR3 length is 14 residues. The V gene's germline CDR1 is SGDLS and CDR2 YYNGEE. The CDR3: CASSATGRGQPQHF. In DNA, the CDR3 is TGTGCCAGCAGTGCCACAGGGAGGGGACAGCCCCAGCATTTT.

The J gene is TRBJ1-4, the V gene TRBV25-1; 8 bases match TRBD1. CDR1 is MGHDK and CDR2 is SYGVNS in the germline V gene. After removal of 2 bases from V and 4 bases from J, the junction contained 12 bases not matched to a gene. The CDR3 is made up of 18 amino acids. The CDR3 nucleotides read TGTGCCAGCAGTGAAAGGGGCAGGGGGCTAGGGCGTAATGAAAAACTGTTTTTT. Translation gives CASSERGRGLGRNEKLFF.